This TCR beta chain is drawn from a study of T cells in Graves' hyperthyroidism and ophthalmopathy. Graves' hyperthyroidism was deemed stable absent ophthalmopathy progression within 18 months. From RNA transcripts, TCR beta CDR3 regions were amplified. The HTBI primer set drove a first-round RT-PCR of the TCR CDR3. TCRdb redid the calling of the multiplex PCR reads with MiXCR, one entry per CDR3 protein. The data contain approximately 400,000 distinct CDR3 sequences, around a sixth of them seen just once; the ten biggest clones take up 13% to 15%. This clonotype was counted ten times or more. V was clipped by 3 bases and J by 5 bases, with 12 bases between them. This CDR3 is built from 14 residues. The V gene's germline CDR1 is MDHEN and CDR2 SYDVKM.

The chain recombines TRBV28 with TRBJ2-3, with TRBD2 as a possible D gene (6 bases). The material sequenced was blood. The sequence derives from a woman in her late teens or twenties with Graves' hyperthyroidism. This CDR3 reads CASSFLRDGDTQYF. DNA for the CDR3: TGTGCCAGCAGTTTTTTGCGGGACGGAGATACGCAGTATTTT.